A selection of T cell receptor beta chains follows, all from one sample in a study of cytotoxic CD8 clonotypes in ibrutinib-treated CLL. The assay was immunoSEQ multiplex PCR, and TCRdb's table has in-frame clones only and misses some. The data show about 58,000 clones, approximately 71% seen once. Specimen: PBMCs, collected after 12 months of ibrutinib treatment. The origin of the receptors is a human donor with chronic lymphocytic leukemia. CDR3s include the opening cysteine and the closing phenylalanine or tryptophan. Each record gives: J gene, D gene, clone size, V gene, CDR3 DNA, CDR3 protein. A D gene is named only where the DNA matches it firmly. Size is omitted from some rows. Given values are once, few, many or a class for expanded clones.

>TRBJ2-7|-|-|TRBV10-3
TGTGCCATCAGTGAGTTGGGGGGCCACGAGCAGTACTTC
CAISELGGHEQYF
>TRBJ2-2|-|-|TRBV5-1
TGCGCCAGCAGCCGGCAAGGGGACACCGGGGAGCTGTTTTTT
CASSRQGDTGELFF
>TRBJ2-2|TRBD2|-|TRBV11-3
TGTGCCAGCAGCTTAGTAGCGGGAGCGGTGAACACCGGGGAGCTGTTTTTT
CASSLVAGAVNTGELFF
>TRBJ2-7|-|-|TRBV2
TGTGCCAGCAGCCCTGGACCCGGAACCCCCGAGCAGTACTTC
CASSPGPGTPEQYF
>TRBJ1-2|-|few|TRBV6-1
TGTGCCAGCAGTGAAGCTCAACAAGTTAGGGGCTACACCTTC
CASSEAQQVRGYTF
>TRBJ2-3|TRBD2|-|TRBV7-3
TGTGCCAGCAGCTTGACTAGCGGGATTGGGACAGATACGCAGTATTTT
CASSLTSGIGTDTQYF
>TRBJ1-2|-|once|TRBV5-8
TGTGCCAGCAGCTCCAGCCGGGGGGGTTTCCGGTATGGCTACACCTTC
CASSSSRGGFRYGYTF
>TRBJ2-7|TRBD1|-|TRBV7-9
TGTGCCAGCAGTCCCGGGACAGACACCTACGAGCAGTACTTC
CASSPGTDTYEQYF
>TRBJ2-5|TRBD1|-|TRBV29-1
TGCAGCGTAAGACAGGGAGCAGAGACCCAGTACTTC
CSVRQGAETQYF
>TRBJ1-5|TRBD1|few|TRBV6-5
TGTGCCAGCGGAAGGGACAGTAGCAATCAGCCCCAGCATTTT
CASGRDSSNQPQHF
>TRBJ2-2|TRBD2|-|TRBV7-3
TGTGCCAGCAGTCCTGGACTAGCGGGATATAACACCGGGGAGCTGTTTTTT
CASSPGLAGYNTGELFF
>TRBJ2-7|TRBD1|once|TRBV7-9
TGTGCCAGCAGCTTAGGAGGTATAGGGGGCGCTTTGTACGAGCAGTACTTC
CASSLGGIGGALYEQYF
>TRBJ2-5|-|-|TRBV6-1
TGTGCCAGCAGTCCCCACGGGTTGCAAGAGACCCAGTACTTC
CASSPHGLQETQYF
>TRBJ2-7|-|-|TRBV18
TGTGCCAGCTCACCGGACAGCAACGAGCAGTACTTC
CASSPDSNEQYF
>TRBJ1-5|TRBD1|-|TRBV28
TGTGCCAGCAGACCTAGCGTGGCAGGGGGATATCAGCCCCAGCATTTT
CASRPSVAGGYQPQHF
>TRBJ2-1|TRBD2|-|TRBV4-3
TGCGCCAGCAGCCAAGAACTAGCGGCCTTGATGGATGAGCAGTTCTTC
CASSQELAALMDEQFF
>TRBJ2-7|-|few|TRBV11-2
TGTGCCAGCAGCTTAGACAGGGTCCACGAGCAGTACTTC
CASSLDRVHEQYF
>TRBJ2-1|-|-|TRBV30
TGTGCCTGGGCCCTAGCGAATGAGCAGTTCTTC
CAWALANEQFF
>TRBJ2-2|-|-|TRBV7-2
TGTGCCAGCAGCTTAAGGGCGGCCGGGGAGCTGTTTTTT
CASSLRAAGELFF
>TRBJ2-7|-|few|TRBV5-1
TGCGCCAGCAGCTCTAACTCCTACGAGCAGTACTTC
CASSSNSYEQYF
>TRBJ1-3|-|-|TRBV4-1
TGCGCCCGCAGCCAAGATCGAGGCAGGGAGAGAAACACCATATATTTT
CARSQDRGRERNTIYF
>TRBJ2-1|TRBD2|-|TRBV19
TGTGCCAGTAGTATTCTAGCGGGAGGGCCTAAGAATGAGCAGTTCTTC
CASSILAGGPKNEQFF
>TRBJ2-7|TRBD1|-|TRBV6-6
TGTGCCAGCAGTTCCAGGGGGCGGTACGAGCAGTACTTC
CASSSRGRYEQYF
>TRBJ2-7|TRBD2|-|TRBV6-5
TGTGCCAGCAGTTCCCTTGGGGAGCGGGAGGGCCTCGAGCAGTACTTC
CASSSLGEREGLEQYF
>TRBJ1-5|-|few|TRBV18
TGTGCCAGCTCACCATCGGCGGGATGGGGGGCCCAGCATTTT
CASSPSAGWGAQHF
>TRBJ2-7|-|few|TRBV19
TGTGCCAGTAGTGTAGAGGACGGCTACGAGCAGTACTTC
CASSVEDGYEQYF
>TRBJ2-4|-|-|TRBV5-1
TGCGCCAGCAGCGCGGAGGGGTTATCAGGCATTCAGTACTTC
CASSAEGLSGIQYF
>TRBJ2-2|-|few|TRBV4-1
TGCGCCAGCAGCCCCACGAGTGCGGGCTTCACCGGGGAGCTGTTTTTT
CASSPTSAGFTGELFF
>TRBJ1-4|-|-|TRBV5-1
TGCGCCAGCAGCTTGGAGCCGACTAATGAAAAACTGTTTTTT
CASSLEPTNEKLFF
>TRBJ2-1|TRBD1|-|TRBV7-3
TGTGCCAGCAGCTTAAGGGGACAGAGTAACAATGAGCAGTTCTTC
CASSLRGQSNNEQFF
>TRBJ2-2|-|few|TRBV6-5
TGTGCCAGCAGGCCCCTGAACACCGGGGAGCTGTTTTTT
CASRPLNTGELFF
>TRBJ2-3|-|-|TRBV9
TGTGCCAGCAGCGTAGAGGGGGAGACAGATACGCAGTATTTT
CASSVEGETDTQYF
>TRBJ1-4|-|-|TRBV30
TGTGCCTGGGGCAGAGGTTTGGAAAAACTGTTTTTT
CAWGRGLEKLFF
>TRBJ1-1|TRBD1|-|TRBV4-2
TGTGCCAGCAGCCCTCGGACAGGGAACGAAGCTTTCTTT
CASSPRTGNEAFF
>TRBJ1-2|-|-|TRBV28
TGTGCCAGCAGTTCAAACACGGGCTGGTATGGCTACACCTTC
CASSSNTGWYGYTF
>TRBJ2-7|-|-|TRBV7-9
TGTGCCAGCAGCCCCGGAAGGGGGAAAGCCTACGAGCAGTACTTC
CASSPGRGKAYEQYF
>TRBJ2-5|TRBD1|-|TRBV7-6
TGTGCCAGCAGCTTAGGAACAGGGGATTCACGGGGGACCCAGTACTTC
CASSLGTGDSRGTQYF
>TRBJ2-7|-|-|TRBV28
TGTGCCAGCAGTTTATTTCCCGGACAGTCCTACGAGCAGTACTTC
CASSLFPGQSYEQYF
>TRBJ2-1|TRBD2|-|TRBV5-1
TGCGCCAGCAGCGACAACCCGGGGGGGACCTACAATGAGCAGTTCTTC
CASSDNPGGTYNEQFF
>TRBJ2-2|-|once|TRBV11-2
TGTGCCAGCAGCTTAACGGGATCTCCCACCGGGGAGCTGTTTTTT
CASSLTGSPTGELFF
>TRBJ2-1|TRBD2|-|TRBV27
TGTGCCAGCAGTTACCTTCCTCTAGCGGGAGGGTGGAATGAGCAGTTCTTC
CASSYLPLAGGWNEQFF
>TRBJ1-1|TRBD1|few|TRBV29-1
TGCAGCGTCGCCAGGGGGGGGAACACTGAAGCTTTCTTT
CSVARGGNTEAFF
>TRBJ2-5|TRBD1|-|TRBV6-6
TGTGCCACAGGGGACAGTCAAGAGACCCAGTACTTC
CATGDSQETQYF
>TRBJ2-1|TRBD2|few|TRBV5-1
TGCGCCAGCAGCTCGCTCGTCCTAGCGGGAGAGGGTGAGCAGTTCTTC
CASSSLVLAGEGEQFF
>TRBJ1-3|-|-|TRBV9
TGTGCCAGCAGCCCCTTATCCGGGGCGAGGAACACCATATATTTT
CASSPLSGARNTIYF
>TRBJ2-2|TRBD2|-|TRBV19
TGTGCCAGTAGTATCCTAGCGGGGACCGGGGAGCTGTTTTTT
CASSILAGTGELFF
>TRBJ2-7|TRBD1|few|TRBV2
TGTGCCAGCAGTGATAGGACAGGGAGCGAGCAGTACTTC
CASSDRTGSEQYF
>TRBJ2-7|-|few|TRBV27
TGTGCCAGCAGCCCCGCGGGGACCAACGAGCAGTACTTC
CASSPAGTNEQYF
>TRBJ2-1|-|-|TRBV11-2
TGTGCCAGCAGCGTAACAGGGACGTGGGACAATGAGCAGTTCTTC
CASSVTGTWDNEQFF
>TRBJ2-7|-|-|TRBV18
TGTGCCAGCTCACCGGGTGTAAATTCTTCCTACGAGCAGTACTTC
CASSPGVNSSYEQYF
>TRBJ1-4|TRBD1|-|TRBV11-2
TGTGCCAGCAGCATGGACAGGGGCACTAATGAAAAACTGTTTTTT
CASSMDRGTNEKLFF
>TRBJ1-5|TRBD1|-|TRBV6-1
TGTGCCAGCATGGGACAGGGGGCCCCTCAGCCCCAGCATTTT
CASMGQGAPQPQHF
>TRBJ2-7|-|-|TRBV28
TGTGCCAGCTATCGGGTGGGTGGCGAGCAGTACTTC
CASYRVGGEQYF
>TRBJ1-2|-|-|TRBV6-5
TGTGCCAGCAGTTACGGGGGACAATGGTTTGGCTACACCTTC
CASSYGGQWFGYTF
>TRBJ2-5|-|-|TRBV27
TGTGCCAGCAGTAACTACGCGGGGGCTTCGACCCAGTACTTC
CASSNYAGASTQYF
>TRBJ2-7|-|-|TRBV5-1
TGCGCCAGCAGCTTGGCCGACAGATCCTACGAGCAGTACTTC
CASSLADRSYEQYF
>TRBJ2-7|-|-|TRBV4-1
TGCGCCAGCAGCCAAGGGATTGATTCCTACGAGCAGTACTTC
CASSQGIDSYEQYF
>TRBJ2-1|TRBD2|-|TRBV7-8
TGTGCCAGCAGCTCACTAGCGTCCCTAGGTGCCAATGAGCAGTTCTTC
CASSSLASLGANEQFF
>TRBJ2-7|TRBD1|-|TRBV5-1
TGCGCCAGCAGCGAAAGCCGGGACAGGGTAGCCGAGCAGTACTTC
CASSESRDRVAEQYF